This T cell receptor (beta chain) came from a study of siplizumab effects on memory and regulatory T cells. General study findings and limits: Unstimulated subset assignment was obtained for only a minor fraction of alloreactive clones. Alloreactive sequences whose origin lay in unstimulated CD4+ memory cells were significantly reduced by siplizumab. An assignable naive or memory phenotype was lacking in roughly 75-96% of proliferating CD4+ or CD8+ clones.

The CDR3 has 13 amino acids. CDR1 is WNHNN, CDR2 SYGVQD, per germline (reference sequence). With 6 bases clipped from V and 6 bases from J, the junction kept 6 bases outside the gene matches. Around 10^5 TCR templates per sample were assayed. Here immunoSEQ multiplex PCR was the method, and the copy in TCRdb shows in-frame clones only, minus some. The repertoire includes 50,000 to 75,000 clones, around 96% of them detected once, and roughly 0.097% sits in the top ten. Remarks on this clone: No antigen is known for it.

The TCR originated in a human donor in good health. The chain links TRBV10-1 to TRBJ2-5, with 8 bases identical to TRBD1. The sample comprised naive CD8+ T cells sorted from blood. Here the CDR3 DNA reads TGCGCCAGCAGAACGACAGGGGTAAAGACCCAGTACTTC. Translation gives CASRTTGVKTQYF.